Listed here are 4 T cell receptor beta chains from one sample, sequenced in a study of Graves' ophthalmopathy and Graves' hyperthyroidism. RNA served as the template for amplifying TCR beta CDR3 regions. Amplification began with first-round RT-PCR using HTBI primers, then second-round multiplex PCR was performed. TCRdb redid the calling of the multiplex PCR reads with MiXCR, one entry per CDR3 protein. In the table there are around 660,000 distinct CDR3 sequences, roughly 39% of which are singletons. What was sequenced was peripheral blood. All receptors come from an adult man with Graves' ophthalmopathy.

This clonotype was seen only a few times. The genes are TRBV2 and TRBJ1-1; the D is unclear. Trimming stripped 8 bases from V and 9 bases from J, with 19 bases between. Germline lookup yields CDR1 SNHLY and CDR2 FYNNEI. This CDR3 has 13 amino acids. The CDR3, as DNA: TGTGCCAGCCTGCTGGATACGTCCCACAAAGCTTTCTTT. Translating it yields CASLLDTSHKAFF.

This clonotype was counted at least ten times. The chain joins TRBV9 to TRBJ1-1; D not resolved. Trimming took off 0 bases at V and 1 base at J, with 7 bases between the two ends. The V gene's germline CDR1 is SGDLS and CDR2 YYNGEE. The CDR3 runs to 14 residues. CDR3: CASSVEKGNTEAFF. CDR3 coding DNA: TGTGCCAGCAGCGTAGAAAAGGGGAACACTGAAGCTTTCTTT. Full variable domain (missing parts from reference TRBV9 and TRBJ1-1): DSGVTQTPKHLITATGQRVTLRCSPRSGDLSVYWYQQSLDQGLQFLIQYYNGEERAKGNILERFSAQQFPDLHSELNLSSLELGDSALYFCASSVEKGNTEAFFGQGTRLTVV.

This rearrangement joins TRBV7-3 to TRBJ2-7, with D possibly matching TRBD2 (6 bases). The J call could be wrong; TRBJ2-1 is a better fit for the DNA end. Germline CDR1 and CDR2: SGHTA and FQGTGA. This CDR3 is built from 14 residues. The CDR3 region is CASSNGYAGTEQFF. CDR3 in DNA: TGTGCCAGCAGCAATGGGTACGCGGGAACTGAGCAGTTCTTC.

A word on this clonotype: The limits of the CDR3 on the DNA are not certain, so only TCRdb's listed CDR3 is given. The V call is TRBV7-8, the J call TRBJ2-2; the table calls TRBD1, which could not be checked here. The CDR3 is 24 amino acids long, termini counted. Germline assignment: CDR1 SGHVS and CDR2 FQNEAQ. The CDR3 sequence: CASSLSGSGANVLTFGAGTGELFF.